One and the same sample provided the 19 T cell receptor beta chains below, sequenced in a study of T cell clones after liver transplantation (dated by TCRdb to the late 2010s). Libraries were constructed by the immunoSEQ multiplex PCR assay. In TCRdb, the immuneACCESS table is reduced to in-frame sequences with V and J assigned. These tables do not hold every clone; where another copy was compared, an unresolved V gene accounts for under half, and the others remain unexplained. The sample profile shows about 20,000 clones; around 89% of them were found once. The ten largest make up 10% to 15% of the sample. The specimen comprised CD8+ T cells from blood, sampled approximately 3.5 years after liver transplant. These receptors were taken from a human patient who received a liver transplant. After a transplant, certain T cells may trace back to the graft donor.

The chain recombines TRBV11-1 with TRBJ2-7; 12 bases line up with TRBD2. CDR3 size: 15 residues. Germline V gives CDR1 SGHAT, CDR2 FQDESV (reference sequence). V lost 5 bases, J lost 4 bases, and 6 bases stayed unmatched. The chain's CDR3 is CASSPRLAGEYEQYF. In nucleotides, the CDR3 is TGTGCCAGCAGCCCCCGACTAGCGGGAGAATACGAGCAGTACTTC.

The chain employs TRBV19 and TRBJ2-7; 10 bases map to TRBD1. Per the germline V gene, CDR1 is LNHDA and CDR2 is SQIVND (reference sequence). The junction had 5 bases not matched to a gene; V was cut back by 3 bases and J by 3 bases. The CDR3 is made up of 15 amino acids. This CDR3 is CASSIFRDRGYEQYF. CDR3 DNA sequence: TGTGCCAGTAGTATCTTCCGGGACAGGGGCTACGAGCAGTACTTC.

The V gene is TRBV13, the J gene TRBJ2-1, with D maybe TRBD2 (6 bases). Between the trimmed V and J ends, which lost 4 bases and 0 bases, there was a span of 10 bases. The V gene's germline CDR1 is PRHDT and CDR2 FYEKMQ (reference sequence). The CDR3 sequence is 15 residues long. The CDR3 sequence: CASSSRGSSYNEQFF. For the CDR3, the DNA is TGTGCCAGCAGCTCCCGGGGGAGCTCCTACAATGAGCAGTTCTTC.

This clone has only one observation. J is TRBJ2-1 and V is TRBV14, with D perhaps TRBD1 (5 bases). Trimming left V 0 bases short and J 5 bases short, with 5 bases between. CDR1 and CDR2 (germline): SGHDN, FVKESK. The CDR3 totals 13 residues. The CDR3 sequence: CASSQEGDNEQFF. CDR3 bases: TGTGCCAGCAGCCAAGAAGGGGACAATGAGCAGTTCTTC. The full variable domain, with the rest looked up from reference TRBV14 and TRBJ2-1, is EAGVTQFPSHSVIEKGQTVTLRCDPISGHDNLYWYRRVMGKEIKFLLHFVKESKQDESGMPNNRFLAERTGGTYSTLKVQPAELEDSGVYFCASSQEGDNEQFFGPGTRLTVL.

V usage is TRBV7-9 and J usage is TRBJ1-2; D unclear. From germline, CDR1 is SEHNR and CDR2 FQNEAQ (reference sequence). V was shortened by 5 bases and J by 2 bases, with 21 bases between the two germline ends. The CDR3 covers 17 residues. CDR3 nucleotides: TGTGCCAGCAGCCCAGTGCCGCTCCAGGCCAAGAACTATGGCTACACCTTC. Encoded protein: CASSPVPLQAKNYGYTF. The full variable domain, its missing parts supplied by reference TRBV7-9 and TRBJ1-2, is DTGVSQNPRHKITKRGQNVTFRCDPISEHNRLYWYRQTLGQGPEFLTYFQNEAQLEKSRLLSDRFSAERPKGSFSTLEIQRTEQGDSAMYLCASSPVPLQAKNYGYTFGSGTRLTVV.

The V gene is TRBV7-9, the J gene TRBJ2-7; 8 positions match TRBD1. The CDR3 consists of 16 residues. CDR1 is SEHNR and CDR2 is FQNEAQ in the germline V gene (reference sequence). With V trimmed by 3 bases and J by 3 bases, 10 bases remained unmatched. CDR3 region: CASSFGTGLAYYEQYF. The CDR3 region has the DNA TGTGCCAGCAGCTTCGGGACAGGCCTTGCTTACTACGAGCAGTACTTC.

The rearrangement links TRBV7-6 to TRBJ2-7; D is perhaps TRBD2 (6 bases). The CDR3 is 14 amino acids. Trimming stripped 5 bases from V and 0 bases from J, with 11 bases between. The germline V gene encodes CDR1 SGHVS and CDR2 FNYEAQ. The CDR3 sequence is CASSPRGSSYEQYF. The CDR3 nucleotides read TGTGCCAGCAGCCCTCGGGGGAGCTCCTACGAGCAGTACTTC.

The rearrangement uses TRBV2 and TRBJ2-7; 13 nucleotides match TRBD2. The J segment lost 2 bases and the V segment lost 4 bases, leaving 5 bases of the junction unmatched. This CDR3 region has 16 residues. The germline V gene encodes CDR1 SNHLY and CDR2 FYNNEI. This CDR3 is CASSGGLAGKTYEQYF. The CDR3 DNA reads as TGTGCCAGCAGTGGGGGACTAGCGGGGAAAACCTACGAGCAGTACTTC.

The chain couples TRBV14 to TRBJ1-2; the D gene is possibly TRBD1 (6 bases). Trimming pared 4 bases from V and 4 bases from J, leaving 19 bases between. The length of the CDR3 is 16 residues. Germline CDR1 SGHDN, CDR2 FVKESK. CDR3 in amino acids: CASSRTGTIAVYGYTF. CDR3 bases: TGTGCCAGCAGCCGTACCGGGACAATTGCTGTCTATGGCTACACCTTC.

The genes are TRBV13 and TRBJ2-5, with 8 bases lining up with TRBD1. Per germline, CDR1 PRHDT and CDR2 FYEKMQ (reference sequence). CDR3 length equals 15 residues. V lost 5 bases, J lost 5 bases, and 10 bases stayed unmatched. The CDR3 is CASSQRTGPRETQYF. Written as DNA, the CDR3 is TGTGCCAGCAGCCAAAGGACAGGGCCGAGGGAGACCCAGTACTTC.

V and J are TRBV13 and TRBJ2-5; 10 bases are a match to TRBD2. The CDR3 covers 14 residues. Germline V gives CDR1 PRHDT, CDR2 FYEKMQ (reference sequence). V was pared by 6 bases and J by 4 bases, with 5 bases of the junction left unmatched. The CDR3 spells CASRWLAGAETQYF. The CDR3 DNA reads TGTGCCAGCAGGTGGCTAGCGGGGGCAGAGACCCAGTACTTC.

The chain recombines TRBV18 with TRBJ2-3; D remains ambiguous. The CDR3 is 14 amino acids. Germline assignment: CDR1 KGHSH and CDR2 LQKENI. V lost 0 bases to trimming and J lost 3 bases, with 7 bases between them. The CDR3 sequence is CASSPPRQTDTQYF. The CDR3 nucleotides are TGTGCCAGCTCACCACCGCGGCAAACAGATACGCAGTATTTT.

The rearrangement joins TRBV4-1 to TRBJ2-2, with D possibly matching TRBD2 (5 bases). CDR1 is MGHRA and CDR2 is YSYEKL in the germline V gene. The CDR3 covers 15 residues. V dropped 0 bases and J dropped 5 bases, with 10 bases sitting between them. CDR3 sequence: CASSQDLRLTGELFF. Written as DNA, the CDR3 is TGCGCCAGCAGCCAAGATCTTCGACTAACCGGGGAGCTGTTTTTT.

The chain uses TRBV28 and TRBJ1-3; unclear D gene. This CDR3 is built from 13 residues. Germline lookup yields CDR1 MDHEN and CDR2 SYDVKM. V lost 6 bases to trimming and J lost 10 bases, with 16 bases between them. The CDR3 DNA is TGTGCCAGCAGCTTAACGACCTCGAGTACCATATATTTT. It yields the protein CASSLTTSSTIYF.

This sequence joins TRBV7-2 and TRBJ2-1, with D possibly called TRBD1 or TRBD2 (5 bases each). Trimming shortened V by 4 bases and J by 6 bases, and 13 bases separated the two germline ends. Germline CDR1 reads SGHTA; CDR2 reads FQGNSA. The CDR3 runs 14 residues. The CDR3 DNA is TGTGCCAGCAGCTCCTCCCCGAGGGGCAATGAGCAGTTCTTC. It translates to CASSSSPRGNEQFF.

The chain employs TRBV2 and TRBJ1-1; D is possibly TRBD1 (6 bases). Germline V gene data show CDR1 as SNHLY and CDR2 as FYNNEI. Trimming cost V 3 bases and J 5 bases, with 13 bases left between them. The CDR3 loop spans 14 amino acids. The CDR3 DNA follows: TGTGCCAGCAGTGATCCCAGGGGTGGAACTGAAGCTTTCTTT. Translated, it gives CASSDPRGGTEAFF.

This chain connects TRBV9 to TRBJ2-1; TRBD2 agrees at 7 bases. The trim removed 0 bases at V and 6 bases at J, leaving 6 bases unmatched. Germline V gene data show CDR1 as SGDLS and CDR2 as YYNGEE. This CDR3 region has 15 residues. CDR3 nucleotide sequence: TGTGCCAGCAGCGTAGGGGGGGGGTCCCGCAATGAGCAGTTCTTC. It translates to CASSVGGGSRNEQFF.

This clone showed up just a few times. This chain uses TRBV5-1 with TRBJ2-2; 7 bases match TRBD2. V shed 2 bases and J 5 bases; nucleotides not matched to a gene: 6. Germline CDR1 and CDR2: SGHRS and YFSETQ. The CDR3 extends over 15 amino acids. As DNA, the CDR3 is TGCGCCAGCAGCTTAGGGAGGGCCGGGACCGGGGAGCTGTTTTTT. This codes for CASSLGRAGTGELFF.

This chain joins TRBV4-1 and TRBJ1-3; tentatively, D is TRBD1 (5 bases). The germline V gene has CDR1 MGHRA and CDR2 YSYEKL. CDR3 length equals 17 residues. V gave up 0 bases and J gave up 2 bases, with 14 bases separating them. CDR3 DNA sequence: TGCGCCAGCAGCCAAGATGGGGCCCGGGGAGCTGGAAACACCATATATTTT. It encodes CASSQDGARGAGNTIYF.